This TCR beta chain derives from a study of blood T cells in healthy people across ages. For the study at large: Template switching picked up about one barcoded beta molecule for each two T cells. General study results and limits: PBMCs left unsorted prevented a conclusive naive versus antigen-experienced comparison.

Total RNA extracted from each sample amounted to at least 5.5 micrograms. CDR1 and CDR2 (germline): KGHSH, LQKENI. The CDR3 is made up of 12 amino acids. Worth noting for this clonotype: Its antigen is not known.

Sample-barcoded 5' priming and a J-beta primer mix drove a second PCR of roughly 6 to 12 cycles. TCRdb reprocessed the 5' RACE reads via MiXCR and lists one record per CDR3 protein. The data show approximately 900,000 distinct CDR3 sequences, with about 27% seen just once and roughly 10% held by the top ten. These data also featured in a second study, about T cells of mothers and their children. That source adds: Detection yielded no persistent microchimeric T cell clones.

The receptor's source is a woman aged 35 to 49 in good health. The chain combines TRBV18 with TRBJ2-4, with D unclear. The DNA end is a closer match to TRBJ2-7, so the J assignment may be wrong. Material for sequencing was blood. The CDR3 sequence is CASSPRQYEQYF. The CDR3 nucleotides are TGTGCCAGCTCACCCAGACAATACGAGCAGTACTTC.